This TCR beta chain was found in a study of T-cell memory formation after mild COVID-19 (dated by TCRdb to about 2021). A note on the overall study: Most TCR sequence clusters were specific to one of the two donors. T-cell clones expanding and contracting after mild COVID-19 in two donors were tracked by longitudinal TCRalpha and TCRbeta repertoire sequencing. The cohort was made up of two young adult volunteers, one female and one male, who were previously healthy. The research as a whole found: Whether the second-wave clones peaking on day 37 were SARS-CoV-2 specific was not confirmed. Contracting CD4+ clones turned up mainly in the CM and EM memory subsets, whereas EMRA was where CD8+ clones were enriched. The study covered only two mild cases, and larger cohorts including severe cases with pre-infection samples were considered necessary. The detection of some responding clones in pre-infection memory suggests that pre-existing cross-reactive memory T cells joined the SARS-CoV-2 response. Clones that contracted from day 15 to 85 showed balanced CD4/CD8 phenotypes, whereas a second wave of clones that expanded from day 15 to 37 leaned towards CD4+.

Sequencing was performed on an Illumina NovaSeq 6000. Using 5'RACE with constant-segment primers, TCRalpha and TCRbeta cDNA libraries were constructed, with sample barcodes and unique molecular identifiers added in the process. Trizol reagent was used to extract RNA from every sample. Amplification of the libraries took two PCR steps, and the second step added a second sample barcode plus Illumina TruSeq adapters. Sequencing of libraries was performed on an Illumina NovaSeq with 2 x 150 bp paired-end reads. The source study handled its data this way. The reads were demultiplexed and collapsed into UMI-guided consensus sequences using migec v1.2.7. Using mixcr v2.1.11, the UMI consensuses were aligned to TRA and TRB V and J templates and assembled into clonotypes. A clonotype was counted as expanded or contracted only if both edgeR and NoisET called the change significant, with noise models trained on biological replicates. edgeR calls used a false discovery rate-adjusted p below 0.01 and a log2 fold-change threshold of 1. As an exploratory analysis of dynamics, max-normalized trajectories of the 1000 most abundant clonotypes were examined with PCA combined with hierarchical clustering. Each responding clone was given a CD4 or CD8 phenotype based on the CD4+ and CD8+ repertoires, which had been sequenced separately. TCRdb's own reprocessing of the public reads used fastp at Q25 and MiXCR and kept productive beta chains. Records with the same CDR3 protein are collapsed into one entry carrying the most frequent genes and DNA. The V and J calls come from TCRdb's annotation, not from the publication. The sample yields about 540,000 distinct CDR3 sequences; around 20% were counted once. Approximately 13% of the sample is held by the ten biggest clonotypes.

Ficoll-Paque density gradient centrifugation was the method used to isolate PBMCs. Counted from cysteine to phenylalanine, this CDR3 has 16 amino acids. Just CDR3 DNA is preserved here, 48 bases in frame from base 1. At the junction V is shortened by 1 base and J by 5 bases; bases outside the gene matches: 6. CDR1 is given as SGHNT and CDR2 as YENEEA, both from the germline V gene. In this sample, this clonotype turned up a few times. Its antigen is not yet known. No base qualities exist here, and no much larger clone lies one base off it. Specimen: PBMCs or a T cell subset sorted from them (not recorded which). The chain was built from TRBV11-3 and TRBJ2-5; 11 bases in the junction line up with TRBD1. This TCR was sampled from an adult woman who had mild COVID-19 (a few samples of this study predate the infection). The sample titles of this study are shuffled in the database, so cell type and time point are left out; the donor was told from shared clones. Here is the DNA: TGTGCCAGCAGCTTAGGACGGACAGGGGGCAGTGAGACCCAGTACTTC. This codes for CASSLGRTGGSETQYF. Joined to the reference TRBV11-3 and TRBJ2-5 proteins, this CDR3 gives the full variable domain: EAGVVQSPRYKIIEKKQPVAFWCNPISGHNTLYWYLQNLGQGPELLIRYENEEAVDDSQLPKDRFSAERLKGVDSTLKIQPAELGDSAVYLCASSLGRTGGSETQYFGPGTRLLVL.